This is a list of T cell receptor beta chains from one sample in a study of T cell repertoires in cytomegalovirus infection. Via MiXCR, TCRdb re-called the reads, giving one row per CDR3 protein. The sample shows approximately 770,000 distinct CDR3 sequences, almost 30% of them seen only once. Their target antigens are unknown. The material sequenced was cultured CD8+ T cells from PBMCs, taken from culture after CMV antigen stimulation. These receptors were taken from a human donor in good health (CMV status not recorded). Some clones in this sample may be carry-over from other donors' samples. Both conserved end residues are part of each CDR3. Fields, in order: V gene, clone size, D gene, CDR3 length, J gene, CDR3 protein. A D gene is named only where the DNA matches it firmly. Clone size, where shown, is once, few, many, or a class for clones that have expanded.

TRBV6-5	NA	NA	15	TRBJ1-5	CASSETDYSNQPQHF
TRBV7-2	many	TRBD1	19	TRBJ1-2	CASSIEDRGLPGSVYGYTF
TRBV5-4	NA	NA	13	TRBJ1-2	CASRNLGIYGYTF
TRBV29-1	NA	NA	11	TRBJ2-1	CSVEGRREQFF
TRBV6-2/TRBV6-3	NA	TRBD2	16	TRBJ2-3	CASSYGLAGTTDTQYF
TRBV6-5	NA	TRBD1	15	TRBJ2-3	CASSWTGGYTDTQYF
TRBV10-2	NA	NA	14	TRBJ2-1	CASSEWGDYNEQFF
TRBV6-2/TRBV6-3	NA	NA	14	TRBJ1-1	CASSKSYRVDEAFF
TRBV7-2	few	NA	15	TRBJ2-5	CASSLAFGPRETQYF
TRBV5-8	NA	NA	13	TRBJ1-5	CASSDYANQPQHF
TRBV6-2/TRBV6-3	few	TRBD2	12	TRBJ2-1	CATASGDNEQFF
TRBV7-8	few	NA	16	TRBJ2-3	CASSLAPGVGTDTQYF
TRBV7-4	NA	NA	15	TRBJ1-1	CASSLVGGPDTEAFF
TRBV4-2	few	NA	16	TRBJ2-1	CASSLLRDSQVNEQFF
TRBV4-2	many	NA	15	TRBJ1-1	CASSQDVLMNTEAFF
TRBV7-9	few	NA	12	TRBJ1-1	CASSGRETEAFF
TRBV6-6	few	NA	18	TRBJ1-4	CASSYHPDMALGNEKLFF
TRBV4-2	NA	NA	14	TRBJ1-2	CASSQGTSNYGYTF
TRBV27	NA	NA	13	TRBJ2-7	CASTGRNTYEQYF
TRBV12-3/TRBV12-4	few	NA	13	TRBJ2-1	CASSPEPYNEQFF
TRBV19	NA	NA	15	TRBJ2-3	CASSLPTDNTDTQYF
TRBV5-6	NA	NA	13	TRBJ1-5	CASSSGIYQPQHF
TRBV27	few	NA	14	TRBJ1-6	CASSLTQGNSPLHF
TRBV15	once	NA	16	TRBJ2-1	CATSRDHFWEGNEQFF
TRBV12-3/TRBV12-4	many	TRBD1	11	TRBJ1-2	CASRLDRDYTF
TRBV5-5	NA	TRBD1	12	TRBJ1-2	CASIQGGAGYTF
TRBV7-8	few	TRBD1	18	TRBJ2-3	CASSSGQGGGELTDTQYF
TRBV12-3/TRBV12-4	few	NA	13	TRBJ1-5	CASSSGRVQPQHF